Below are 32 T cell receptor beta chains sequenced from a single sample in a study of spatial heterogeneity in lung cancer. Study-wide points: Counts of expanded alpha and beta TCRs within tumors tracked the tumor nonsynonymous mutation count.

TCRdb reanalysed the 5' RACE reads using MiXCR and keeps one entry per CDR3 protein. The top ten clones hold 12% of a sample with some 6,000 distinct CDR3 sequences, around 7% of them seen once. As for time point: sample taken at primary tumor resection. These TCRs' antigens remain unknown. The material sequenced was lung tumor tissue, taken at surgery. These receptors were collected from a male donor with early-stage non-small cell lung cancer.

In this sample, this clonotype turned up many times. The chain combines TRBV7-8 with TRBJ2-6; D unresolved. CDR3 length: 15 amino acids. CDR1 and CDR2 (germline): SGHVS, FQNEAQ. The V and J ends lost 5 bases and 2 bases respectively, with 10 bases between them. CDR3 amino acids: CASSNDLTGANVLTF. As DNA, the CDR3 is TGTGCCAGCAGCAACGACTTAACTGGGGCCAACGTCCTGACTTTC.

In this sample, this clonotype turned up many times. The V gene is TRBV20-1, the J gene TRBJ1-1, with D possibly being TRBD1 (6 bases). The CDR3 extends over 13 amino acids. V lost 3 bases to trimming and J lost 8 bases, with 16 bases between them. The germline V gene encodes CDR1 DFQATT and CDR2 SNEGSKA (reference sequence). In nucleotides, the CDR3 is TGCAGTGCTAGCACAGGGTGGGTATCCGAAGCTTTCTTT. Protein sequence: CSASTGWVSEAFF.

By share, this clonotype ranks as medium-sized (0.01 to 0.1%). The V gene is TRBV2, the J gene TRBJ2-1, with D unresolved. The CDR3 is 14 amino acids. Germline V gives CDR1 SNHLY, CDR2 FYNNEI. Trimming stripped 2 bases from V and 4 bases from J, with 9 bases between. The CDR3 sequence: CASSEWVDYNEQFF. The CDR3, as DNA: TGTGCCAGCAGTGAATGGGTAGATTACAATGAGCAGTTCTTC.

This clonotype appeared many times. The chain uses TRBV5-6 and TRBJ2-3; 7 nucleotides agree with TRBD2. Germline V gene lookup returns CDR1 SGHDT and CDR2 YYEEEE. The CDR3 length is 21 residues. Losses at the gene ends were 0 bases for V and 2 bases for J; bases not matched to a gene: 21. CDR3 amino acids: CASSLGVGGKHSTSYTDTQYF. In DNA, the CDR3 is TGTGCCAGCAGCTTGGGGGTGGGAGGGAAACACTCCACCTCTTACACAGATACGCAGTATTTT.

This clonotype has at least ten counts. The chain is built from TRBV4-1 and TRBJ1-6, with D possibly TRBD1 on 6 matching bases. The CDR3 length is 17 residues. Germline-derived CDR1 and CDR2 are MGHRA and YSYEKL. V lost 0 bases to trimming and J lost 0 bases, with 9 bases between them. The CDR3 bases are TGCGCCAGCAGCCAAGATAGGGGGAGCTCCTATAATTCACCCCTCCACTTT. Its translation is CASSQDRGSSYNSPLHF.

By sample share, this clonotype is medium-sized. The V gene is TRBV30, the J gene TRBJ2-5; TRBD1 or TRBD2 may be the D gene (8 bases each). Germline CDR1 GTSNPN, CDR2 SVGIG (reference sequence). CDR3 length: 14 residues. The germline V and J ends were trimmed by 5 bases and 7 bases, with 20 bases remaining between them. The CDR3 DNA reads TGTGCCTGGGACAGGGGCCCCGCGGGGGGGACCCAGTACTTC. It specifies CAWDRGPAGGTQYF.

This clonotype was found many times. This rearrangement joins TRBV7-9 to TRBJ1-4, with a weak D call TRBD1 (6 bases). The CDR3 loop spans 18 amino acids. V was clipped by 5 bases and J by 0 bases, with 19 bases between them. Looked up from germline, CDR1 is SEHNR and CDR2 is FQNEAQ (reference sequence). The CDR3 DNA sequence: TGTGCCAGCAGCGGTGGGGCAGGGGCCCTTGCAACTAATGAAAAACTGTTTTTT. Residues: CASSGGAGALATNEKLFF.

In this sample, this clonotype is medium-sized (0.01 to 0.1%). V usage is TRBV6-6 and J usage is TRBJ1-4; unclear D gene. Germline V gives CDR1 MNHNY, CDR2 SVGAGI (reference sequence). The CDR3 contains 13 residues. The germline V and J ends were trimmed by 5 bases and 0 bases, with 4 bases remaining between them. CDR3 coding DNA: TGTGCCAGCAGTCGATCAACTAATGAAAAACTGTTTTTT. Its protein product is CASSRSTNEKLFF.

This clonotype is medium-sized. The chain couples TRBV11-2 to TRBJ2-3; TRBD2 is a possible D gene (6 bases). Trimming removed 5 bases from V and 1 base from J, with 16 bases in between. The CDR3 extends over 16 amino acids. The germline V gene encodes CDR1 SGHAT and CDR2 FQNNGV. DNA for the CDR3: TGTGCCAGCAGCCCCGCAACGGGGGTGGGCACAGATACGCAGTATTTT. Translating it yields CASSPATGVGTDTQYF.

The chain recombines TRBV29-1 with TRBJ1-4; weak D call: TRBD1 (5 bases). V was cut by 4 bases and J by 7 bases, with 13 bases left in between. CDR3 length equals 13 residues. CDR1 and CDR2 (germline): SQVTM, ANQGSEA. CDR3 amino acids: CSVVKGFGEKLFF. For the CDR3, the DNA is TGCAGCGTTGTTAAGGGGTTCGGTGAAAAACTGTTTTTT.

This clonotype is deemed medium-sized (0.01 to 0.1%). J is TRBJ1-2 and V is TRBV6-6, with a weak D call TRBD1 (5 bases). Per germline, CDR1 MNHNY and CDR2 SVGAGI (reference sequence). The CDR3 runs to 14 residues. With 7 bases removed from V and 6 bases from J, the gap between germline ends came to 18 bases. CDR3 DNA sequence: TGTGCCAGCACCTCCCGCGAGACAGCTAATGGCTACACCTTC. It specifies CASTSRETANGYTF.

This clonotype was seen ten or more times. This chain uses TRBV3-1 with TRBJ2-1; tentatively, D is TRBD2 (6 bases). This CDR3 is 15 amino acids long. V dropped 5 bases and J dropped 6 bases, with 17 bases sitting between them. The germline gives CDR1 LGHDT, CDR2 YNNKEL (reference sequence). This CDR3 reads CASSSSHGGFNEQFF. In nucleotides, the CDR3 is TGTGCCAGCAGCTCAAGCCACGGGGGTTTCAATGAGCAGTTCTTC.

By sample fraction, this clonotype is medium-sized (0.01 to 0.1%). The rearrangement uses TRBV6-5 and TRBJ2-2, with D perhaps TRBD1 (5 bases). Trimming shortened V by 5 bases and J by 4 bases, and 11 bases separated the two germline ends. The CDR3 is made up of 14 amino acids. Looked up from germline, CDR1 is MNHEY and CDR2 is SVGAGI. The CDR3 DNA is TGTGCCAGCAGTATCTACAGGAGCACCGGGGAGCTGTTTTTT. Protein: CASSIYRSTGELFF.

This clonotype came up many times. The chain links TRBV7-2 to TRBJ1-1; 7 bases match TRBD1. J was trimmed by 7 bases and V by 0 bases; bases with no gene match: 2. The CDR3 loop spans 13 amino acids. In germline, CDR1 is SGHTA, CDR2 FQGNSA. CDR3: CASSLARQGEAFF. The CDR3 coding sequence is TGTGCCAGCAGCTTAGCTCGACAGGGTGAAGCTTTCTTT. Combining the CDR3 with reference TRBV7-2 and TRBJ1-1 gives the whole variable domain GAGVSQSPSNKVTEKGKDVELRCDPISGHTALYWYRQSLGQGLEFLIYFQGNSAPDKSGLPSDRFSAERTGGSVSTLTIQRTQQEDSAVYLCASSLARQGEAFFGQGTRLTVV.

This chain uses TRBV7-8 with TRBJ1-5; 9 bases map to TRBD1. The CDR3 is made up of 15 amino acids. In germline, CDR1 is SGHVS, CDR2 FQNEAQ. V gave up 3 bases and J gave up 7 bases; unmatched junction bases: 7. In DNA, the CDR3 is TGTGCCAGCAGCTTCGACAGGGGGGTCAGCCAGCCCCAGCATTTT. This sequence encodes CASSFDRGVSQPQHF.

In this sample, this clonotype turned up many times. The chain's CDR3 is CASIQQGAKDTQYF. The DNA of the CDR3 is TGTGCCAGCATCCAACAGGGGGCAAAAGATACGCAGTATTTT. This chain uses TRBV6-1 with TRBJ2-3; 9 bases match TRBD1. Trimming took 7 bases from V and 5 from J; bases not matched to a gene: 7. Per the germline V gene, CDR1 is MNHNS and CDR2 is SASEGT. The CDR3 totals 14 residues.

This clonotype is medium-sized (0.01 to 0.1%) within its sample. The rearrangement joins TRBV20-1 to TRBJ2-2; D possibly uses TRBD1 or TRBD2 (6 bases each). This CDR3 is 15 amino acids long. The germline V and J ends were trimmed by 1 base and 2 bases, with 11 bases remaining between them. The germline V gene has CDR1 DFQATT and CDR2 SNEGSKA (reference sequence). CDR3 residues: CSARVGGQNTGELFF. The CDR3 bases are TGCAGTGCTAGAGTGGGGGGACAAAACACCGGGGAGCTGTTTTTT.

This clonotype was observed at least ten times. The genes are TRBV6-2 or TRBV6-3 and TRBJ2-7; 10 positions agree with TRBD2. The CDR3 sequence is 15 residues long. V shed 4 bases and J 3 bases; nucleotides not matched to a gene: 6. From germline, CDR1 is MNHEY and CDR2 SVGEGT. CDR3 DNA sequence: TGTGCCAGCAGTTTCCGGACTAGCGGCAACTACGAGCAGTACTTC. Encoded protein: CASSFRTSGNYEQYF.

This clonotype is deemed medium-sized. This chain joins TRBV12-3 or TRBV12-4 and TRBJ2-3, with D possibly TRBD2 on 6 matching bases. The length of the CDR3 is 14 residues. V gave up 8 bases and J gave up 1 base, with 13 bases separating them. This CDR3 is CASSISGGTDTQYF. For the CDR3, the DNA is TGTGCCAGCTCGATTAGCGGAGGCACAGATACGCAGTATTTT.

This clonotype ranks as medium-sized. This CDR3 is CASSRNSGQDYNEQFF. The CDR3 DNA reads TGTGCCAGCAGCCGGAACTCGGGACAGGACTACAATGAGCAGTTCTTC. This rearrangement joins TRBV7-9 to TRBJ2-1; 8 bases agree with TRBD1. CDR1 is SEHNR, CDR2 FQNEAQ, per germline (reference sequence). This CDR3 region has 16 residues. The junction had 9 bases not matched to a gene; V was cut back by 5 bases and J by 3 bases.

The chain links TRBV5-6 to TRBJ1-6; TRBD1 matches at 7 bases. J was trimmed by 4 bases and V by 0 bases; bases with no gene match: 10. The CDR3 totals 18 residues. Germline CDR1 reads SGHDT; CDR2 reads YYEEEE. The CDR3 is CASSLEDRSGLYNSPLHF. CDR3 sequence (DNA): TGTGCCAGCAGCTTGGAGGACAGGTCGGGATTGTATAATTCACCCCTCCACTTT.

At least ten counts were recorded for this clonotype. This chain uses TRBV27 with TRBJ1-1; tentatively, D is TRBD1 (6 bases). The CDR3 has 13 residues. The V and J ends lost 2 bases and 3 bases respectively, with 7 bases between them. Germline V lookup: CDR1 MNHEY, CDR2 SMNVEV (reference sequence). In DNA, the CDR3 is TGTGCCAGCAGTTTAGGACAGTACACTGAAGCTTTCTTT. Protein: CASSLGQYTEAFF.

On this clonotype itself: A much bigger clone sits one base away, suggesting this may be a read error. The chain links TRBV27 to TRBJ1-3, with TRBD1 as a possible D gene (5 bases). Looked up from germline, CDR1 is MNHEY and CDR2 is SMNVEV (reference sequence). This CDR3 spans 14 amino acids. CDR3 bases: TGTGCCAGCAGGGGGGGGTGGAAAGGAAGCACCATATATTTT. Its translation is CASRGGWKGSTIYF.

The J gene is TRBJ2-7, the V gene TRBV6-2 or TRBV6-3; 8 nucleotides agree with TRBD1. The germline CDR1 and CDR2 sequences are MNHEY and SVGEGT. This CDR3 spans 15 amino acids. J gave up 1 base and V 4 bases, and 6 bases lay outside the gene matches. This chain's CDR3 is CASSSTGATSYEQYF. Written as DNA, the CDR3 is TGTGCCAGCAGTTCGACAGGGGCTACATCCTACGAGCAGTACTTC.

The chain couples TRBV5-6 to TRBJ2-5; 9 bases match TRBD1. The ends lost 3 bases at V and 10 bases at J; junction bases unmatched: 10. The CDR3 extends over 14 amino acids. CDR1 and CDR2 (germline): SGHDT, YYEEEE. The chain's CDR3 is CASSWGQGLKIQYF. The CDR3, as DNA: TGTGCCAGCAGCTGGGGACAGGGATTAAAGATCCAGTACTTC.

This clonotype is deemed medium-sized. The rearrangement uses TRBV30 and TRBJ2-5; D might be TRBD2 (5 bases). Looked up from germline, CDR1 is GTSNPN and CDR2 is SVGIG (reference sequence). The V and J ends lost 0 bases and 5 bases respectively, with 10 bases between them. This CDR3 spans 13 amino acids. The CDR3 is CAWSVLGLETQYF. Written as DNA, the CDR3 is TGTGCCTGGAGTGTACTAGGGTTGGAGACCCAGTACTTC.

By proportion, this clonotype is medium-sized. The rearrangement uses TRBV3-1 and TRBJ1-2, with 7 bases aligning to TRBD1. This CDR3 region has 14 residues. Germline loops: CDR1 LGHDT, CDR2 YNNKEL (reference sequence). The V gene end was trimmed by 7 bases and the J gene end by 6 bases; junction bases not matched to a gene: 11. CDR3 DNA sequence: TGTGCCAGCACCGTCAGGGGGAGTACCCATGGCTACACCTTC. It is translated as CASTVRGSTHGYTF.

By frequency in the sample, this clonotype is medium-sized. The chain is built from TRBV3-1 and TRBJ2-1; 13 nucleotides agree with TRBD2. Looked up from germline, CDR1 is LGHDT and CDR2 is YNNKEL (reference sequence). The V gene end was trimmed by 4 bases and the J gene end by 0 bases; junction bases not matched to a gene: 6. There are 18 residues in the CDR3. CDR3 protein: CASSPGLAGISSYNEQFF. In DNA form, the CDR3 reads TGTGCCAGCAGCCCGGGACTAGCGGGGATCAGCTCCTACAATGAGCAGTTCTTC.

This clonotype was recorded at least ten times. The chain is built from TRBV24-1 and TRBJ1-2; TRBD1 matches at 7 bases. V lost 4 bases and J lost 3; bases outside the gene matches: 4. The CDR3 is 14 residues long. Germline CDR1 reads KGHDR; CDR2 reads SFDVKD. The CDR3 region is CATSEVGQDYGYTF. In DNA form, the CDR3 reads TGTGCCACCAGTGAAGTTGGACAGGACTATGGCTACACCTTC.

Sample share makes this clonotype medium-sized. The chain is built from TRBV6-1 and TRBJ2-7, with 7 positions matching TRBD1. CDR3 length: 16 residues. The V segment lost 5 bases and the J segment 5 bases; nucleotides outside the gene matches: 15. Germline lookup yields CDR1 MNHNS and CDR2 SASEGT. CDR3 residues: CASSPRPRDRYNEQYF. CDR3 nucleotides: TGTGCCAGCAGTCCCCGCCCCCGGGACAGATATAACGAGCAGTACTTC.

This clonotype was counted between two and nine times. The CDR3 DNA follows: TGTGCCAGCTCACCACGTTCACAGGGGGTCCAAGAGACCCAGTACTTC. This encodes CASSPRSQGVQETQYF. This chain joins TRBV18 and TRBJ2-5; TRBD1 matches 8 bases. Germline assignment: CDR1 KGHSH and CDR2 LQKENI. The CDR3 contains 16 residues. V lost 1 base to trimming and J lost 1 base; unmatched junction nucleotides: 5.

The gene calls are TRBV6-1 and TRBJ2-3; TRBD2 aligns across 8 bases. CDR3 size: 16 residues. The germline gives CDR1 MNHNS, CDR2 SASEGT. The J segment lost 1 base and the V segment lost 6 bases, leaving 9 bases of the junction unmatched. CDR3 amino acids: CASRSGIAGRTDTQYF. The DNA of the CDR3 is TGTGCCAGCAGATCGGGTATAGCGGGACGCACAGATACGCAGTATTTT.